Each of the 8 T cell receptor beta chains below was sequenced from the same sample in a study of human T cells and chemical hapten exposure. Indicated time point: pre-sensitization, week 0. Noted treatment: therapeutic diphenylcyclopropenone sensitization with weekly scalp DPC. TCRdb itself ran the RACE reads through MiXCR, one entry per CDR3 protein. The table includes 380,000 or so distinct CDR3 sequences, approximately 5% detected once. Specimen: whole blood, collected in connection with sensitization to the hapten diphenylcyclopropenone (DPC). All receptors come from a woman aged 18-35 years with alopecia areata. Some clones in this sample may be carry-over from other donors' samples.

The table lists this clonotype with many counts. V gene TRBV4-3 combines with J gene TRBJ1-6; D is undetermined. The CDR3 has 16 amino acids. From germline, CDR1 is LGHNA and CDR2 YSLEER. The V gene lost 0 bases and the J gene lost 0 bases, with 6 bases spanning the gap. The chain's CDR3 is CASSQDSGSYNSPLHF. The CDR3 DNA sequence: TGCGCCAGCAGCCAAGATTCGGGCTCCTATAATTCACCCCTCCACTTT.

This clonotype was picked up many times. The CDR3 here is CASSYTGVVDTEAFF. The CDR3 nucleotides read TGTGCCAGCAGTTACACAGGGGTGGTGGACACTGAAGCTTTCTTT. The V and J genes are TRBV6-2 or TRBV6-3 and TRBJ1-1; 7 bases map to TRBD1. Germline V lookup: CDR1 MNHEY, CDR2 SVGEGT. This CDR3 is 15 amino acids long. J was trimmed by 3 bases and V by 2 bases; bases with no gene match: 6.

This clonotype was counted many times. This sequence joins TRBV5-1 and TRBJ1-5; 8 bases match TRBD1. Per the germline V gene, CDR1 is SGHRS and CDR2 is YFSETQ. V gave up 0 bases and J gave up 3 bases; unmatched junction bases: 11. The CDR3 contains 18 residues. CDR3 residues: CASSLEPLTGASNQPQHF. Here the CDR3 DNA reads TGCGCCAGCAGCTTGGAGCCCCTGACAGGGGCCTCCAATCAGCCCCAGCATTTT. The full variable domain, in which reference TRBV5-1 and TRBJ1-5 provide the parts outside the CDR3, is KAGVTQTPRYLIKTRGQQVTLSCSPISGHRSVSWYQQTPGQGLQFLFEYFSETQRNKGNFPGRFSGRQFSNSRSEMNVSTLELGDSALYLCASSLEPLTGASNQPQHFGDGTRLSIL.

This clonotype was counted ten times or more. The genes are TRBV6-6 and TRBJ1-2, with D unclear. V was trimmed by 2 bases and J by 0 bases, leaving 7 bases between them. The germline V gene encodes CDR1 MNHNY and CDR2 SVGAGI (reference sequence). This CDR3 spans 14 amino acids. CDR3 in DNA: TGTGCCAGCAGTTACCTTCTGTCTAACTATGGCTACACCTTC. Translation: CASSYLLSNYGYTF.

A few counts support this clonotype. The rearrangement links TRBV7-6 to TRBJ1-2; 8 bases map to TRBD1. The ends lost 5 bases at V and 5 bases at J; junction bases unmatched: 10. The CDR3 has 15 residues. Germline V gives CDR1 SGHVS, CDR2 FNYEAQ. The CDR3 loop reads CASSPETGGTYGYTF. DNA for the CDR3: TGTGCCAGCAGCCCGGAAACAGGGGGGACTTATGGCTACACCTTC. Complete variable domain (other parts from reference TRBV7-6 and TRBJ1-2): GAGVSQSPRYKVTKRGQDVALRCDPISGHVSLYWYRQALGQGPEFLTYFNYEAQQDKSGLPNDRFSAERPEGSISTLTIQRTEQRDSAMYRCASSPETGGTYGYTFGSGTRLTVV.

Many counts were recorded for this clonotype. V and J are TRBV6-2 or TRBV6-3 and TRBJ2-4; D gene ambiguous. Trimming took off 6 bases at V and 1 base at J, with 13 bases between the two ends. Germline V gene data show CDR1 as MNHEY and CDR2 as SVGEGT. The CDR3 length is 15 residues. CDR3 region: CASRLHAGAKNIQYF. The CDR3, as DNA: TGTGCCAGCAGACTCCATGCCGGGGCCAAAAACATTCAGTACTTC.

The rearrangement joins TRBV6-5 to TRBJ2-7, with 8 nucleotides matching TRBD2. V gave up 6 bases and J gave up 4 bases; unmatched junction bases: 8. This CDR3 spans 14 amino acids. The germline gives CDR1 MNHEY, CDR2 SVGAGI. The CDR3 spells CASSPGGELYEQYF. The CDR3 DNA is TGTGCCAGCAGCCCCGGGGGGGAATTATACGAGCAGTACTTC.

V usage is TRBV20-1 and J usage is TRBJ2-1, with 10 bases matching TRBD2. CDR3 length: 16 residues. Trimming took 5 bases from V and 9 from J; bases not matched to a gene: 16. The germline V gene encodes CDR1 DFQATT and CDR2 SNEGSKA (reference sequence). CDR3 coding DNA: TGCAGTGCTCCGAATTCGGGAAGCGGGGGGGCCGGTGAGCAGTTCTTC. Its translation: CSAPNSGSGGAGEQFF.